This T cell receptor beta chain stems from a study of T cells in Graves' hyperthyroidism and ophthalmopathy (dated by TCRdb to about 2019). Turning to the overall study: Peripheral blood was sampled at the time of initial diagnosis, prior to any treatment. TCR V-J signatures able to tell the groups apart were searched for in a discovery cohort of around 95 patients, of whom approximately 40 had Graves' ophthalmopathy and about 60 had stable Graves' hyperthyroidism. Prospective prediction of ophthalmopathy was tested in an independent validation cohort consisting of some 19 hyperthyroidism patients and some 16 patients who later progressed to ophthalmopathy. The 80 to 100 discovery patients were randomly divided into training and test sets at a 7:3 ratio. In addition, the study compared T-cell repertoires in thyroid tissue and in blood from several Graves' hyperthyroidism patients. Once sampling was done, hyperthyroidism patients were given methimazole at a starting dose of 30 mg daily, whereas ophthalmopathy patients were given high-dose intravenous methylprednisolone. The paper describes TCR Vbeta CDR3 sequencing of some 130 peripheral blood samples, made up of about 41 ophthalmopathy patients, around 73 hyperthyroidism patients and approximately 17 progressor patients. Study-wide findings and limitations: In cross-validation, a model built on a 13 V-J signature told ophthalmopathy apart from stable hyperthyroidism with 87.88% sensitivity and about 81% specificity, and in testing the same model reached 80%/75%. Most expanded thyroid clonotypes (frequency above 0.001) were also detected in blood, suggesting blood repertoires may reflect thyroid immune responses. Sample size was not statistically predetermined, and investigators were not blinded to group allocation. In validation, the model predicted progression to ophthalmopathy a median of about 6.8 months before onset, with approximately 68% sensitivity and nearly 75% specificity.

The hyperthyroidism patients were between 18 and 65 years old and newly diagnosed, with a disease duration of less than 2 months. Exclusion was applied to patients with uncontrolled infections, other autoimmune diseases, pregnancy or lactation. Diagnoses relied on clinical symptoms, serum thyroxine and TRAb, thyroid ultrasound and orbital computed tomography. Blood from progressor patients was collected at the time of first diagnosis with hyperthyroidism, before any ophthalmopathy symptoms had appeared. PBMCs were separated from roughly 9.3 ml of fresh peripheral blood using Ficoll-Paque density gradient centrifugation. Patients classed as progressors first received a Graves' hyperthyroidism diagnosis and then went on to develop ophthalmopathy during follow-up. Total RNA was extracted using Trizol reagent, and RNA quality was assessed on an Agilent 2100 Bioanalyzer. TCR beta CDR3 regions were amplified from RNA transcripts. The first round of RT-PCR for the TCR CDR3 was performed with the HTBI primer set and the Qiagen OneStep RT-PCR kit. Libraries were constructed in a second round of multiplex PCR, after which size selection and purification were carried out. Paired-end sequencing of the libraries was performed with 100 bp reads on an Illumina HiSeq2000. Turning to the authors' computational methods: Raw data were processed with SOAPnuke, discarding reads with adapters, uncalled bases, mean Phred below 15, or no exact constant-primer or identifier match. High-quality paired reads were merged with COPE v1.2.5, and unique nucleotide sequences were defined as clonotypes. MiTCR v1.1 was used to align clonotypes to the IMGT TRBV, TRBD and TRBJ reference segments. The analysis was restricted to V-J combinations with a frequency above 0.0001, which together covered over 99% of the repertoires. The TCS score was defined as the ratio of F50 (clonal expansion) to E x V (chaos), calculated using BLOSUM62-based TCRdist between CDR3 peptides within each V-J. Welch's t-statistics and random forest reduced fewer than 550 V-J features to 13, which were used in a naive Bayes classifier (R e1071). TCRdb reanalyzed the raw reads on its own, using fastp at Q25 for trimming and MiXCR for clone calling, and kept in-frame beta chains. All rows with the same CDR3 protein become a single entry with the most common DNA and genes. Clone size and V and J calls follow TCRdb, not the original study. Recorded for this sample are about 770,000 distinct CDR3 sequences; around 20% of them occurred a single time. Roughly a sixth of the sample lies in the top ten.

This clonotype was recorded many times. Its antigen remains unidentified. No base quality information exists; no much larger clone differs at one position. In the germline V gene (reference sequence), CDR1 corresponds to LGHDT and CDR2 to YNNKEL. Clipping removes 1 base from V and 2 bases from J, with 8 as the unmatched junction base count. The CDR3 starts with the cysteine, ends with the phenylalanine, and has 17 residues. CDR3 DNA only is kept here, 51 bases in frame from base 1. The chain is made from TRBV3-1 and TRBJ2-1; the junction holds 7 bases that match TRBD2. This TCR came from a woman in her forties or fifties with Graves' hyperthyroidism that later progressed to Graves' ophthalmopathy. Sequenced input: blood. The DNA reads TGTGCCAGCAGCCAAGTGTTGTCGGGGGGAACCTACAATGAGCAGTTCTTC. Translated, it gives CASSQVLSGGTYNEQFF.